The rows below give T cell receptor beta chains drawn from one sample of a study of T cell responses to AZD1222 COVID-19 vaccine. The assay was immunoSEQ multiplex PCR, and TCRdb's table has in-frame clones only and misses some. The sample comprises some 150,000 clones, approximately 91% of which are singletons, and 1.5% to 2% rests with the top ten. The source material was peripheral blood, sampled on day 0 of AZD1222 vaccination. These receptors were taken from an adult in good health. Each CDR3 is given with its conserved first and last residue. Each record gives: D gene, J gene, V gene, clone size, CDR3 DNA, CDR3 protein. A D gene is named only where the DNA matches it firmly. Clone size, where shown, is once, few, many, or a class for clones that have expanded.

NA	TRBJ2-7	TRBV9	NA	TGTGCCAGCCCTAGACAGAAAGCTGGAACGACCTACGAGCAGTACTTC	CASPRQKAGTTYEQYF
NA	TRBJ2-7	TRBV28	NA	TGTGCCAGCAGGAAGAGTCGGAGCGAGCAGTACTTC	CASRKSRSEQYF
TRBD2	TRBJ2-3	TRBV5-1	NA	TGCGCCAGCAGCTTGACCGGGACTAGCGGGGTAACAGATACGCAGTATTTT	CASSLTGTSGVTDTQYF
NA	TRBJ1-1	TRBV7-9	NA	TGTGCCAGCAGCCCAAGACAGATCAACACTGAAGCTTTCTTT	CASSPRQINTEAFF
TRBD1	TRBJ1-1	TRBV29-1	NA	TGCAGTGCTGACCAGCCCGGGACAGGGGTGGACACTGAAGCTTTCTTT	CSADQPGTGVDTEAFF
TRBD2	TRBJ2-5	TRBV7-2	NA	TGTGCCAGCAGCTTTACAGCGGGGTTTAAAGAGACCCAGTACTTC	CASSFTAGFKETQYF
TRBD2	TRBJ2-7	TRBV28	NA	TGTGCCAGCAGTTTCGAAAGAGCGGGAGCACGACAGCAGTACTTC	CASSFERAGARQQYF
NA	TRBJ2-3	TRBV6-2/TRBV6-3	NA	TGTGCCAGCAGTTACTCGAATATGGGCCTAGCGAAAGACACAGATACGCAGTATTTT	CASSYSNMGLAKDTDTQYF
TRBD2	TRBJ2-2	TRBV5-1	NA	TGCGCCAGCAGCTTGGGGAGCGGGGGGGCCGCGAACACCGGGGAGCTGTTTTTT	CASSLGSGGAANTGELFF
TRBD1	TRBJ2-1	TRBV9	NA	TGTGCCAGCAGCAGGGGACAGGGGGCTAATGAGCAGTTCTTC	CASSRGQGANEQFF
NA	TRBJ1-6	TRBV5-5	NA	TGTGCCAGCAGCTTGGGAACAGGGAATAATTCACCCCTCCACTTT	CASSLGTGNNSPLHF
NA	TRBJ1-1	TRBV11-2	NA	TGTGCCAGCAGCCCTCGGGGGAACACTGAAGCTTTCTTT	CASSPRGNTEAFF
NA	TRBJ2-7	TRBV28	NA	TGTGCCAGCAGTTTGAGTGGGGCGGGCTCCTACGAGCAGTACTTC	CASSLSGAGSYEQYF
TRBD1	TRBJ1-4	TRBV5-5	NA	TGTGCCAGCAGCTTGATCGCAGGGGGGACCGAAAAACTGTTTTTT	CASSLIAGGTEKLFF
NA	TRBJ2-2	TRBV7-3	NA	TGTGCCAGCAGCTTAATACCTACCCGAGGCACCGGGGAGCTGTTTTTT	CASSLIPTRGTGELFF
NA	TRBJ2-6	TRBV19	once	TGTGCCAGTAGCGGCGACCCGGCGGGGGCCAACGTCCTGACTTTC	CASSGDPAGANVLTF
TRBD1	TRBJ1-1	TRBV28	once	TGTGCCAGCACCACAGGGGGGTCCGGTGAGACTGAAGCTTTCTTT	CASTTGGSGETEAFF
NA	TRBJ2-1	TRBV29-1	NA	TGCAGCGTTGACCTACAGGGCTCCTACAATGAGCAGTTCTTC	CSVDLQGSYNEQFF
TRBD2	TRBJ2-5	TRBV6-5	NA	TGTGCCAGCATGACTAGCGGGAGAGAGACCCAGTACTTC	CASMTSGRETQYF
TRBD1	TRBJ1-1	TRBV5-1	NA	TGCGCCAGCAGCTGGTCGACAGGGATGAACACTGAAGCTTTCTTT	CASSWSTGMNTEAFF
TRBD1	TRBJ1-1	TRBV6-5	NA	TGTGCCAGCAGCCAGGACAGGGGGCCTGAAGCTTTCTTT	CASSQDRGPEAFF
NA	TRBJ1-2	TRBV28	NA	TGTGCCAGCAGTTCACAAGCTTGGGGGACCAACTATGGCTACACCTTC	CASSSQAWGTNYGYTF
NA	TRBJ1-4	TRBV29-1	NA	TGCGCTGGGGAGGGGAAACTTACTAATGAAAAACTGTTTTTT	CAGEGKLTNEKLFF
NA	TRBJ1-2	TRBV6-1	NA	TGTGCCAGCAGTGATACAGGGTATTATGGCTACACCTTC	CASSDTGYYGYTF
NA	TRBJ2-6	TRBV7-9	NA	TGTGCCAGCAGCTTAGGGGAAACTGGGGCCAACGTCCTGACTTTC	CASSLGETGANVLTF
NA	TRBJ1-3	TRBV19	once	TGTGCCAGTAGTATGGGTACGACTGGAAACACCATATATTTT	CASSMGTTGNTIYF
TRBD2	TRBJ2-3	TRBV19	few	TGTGCCAGTAGTATAGGGCTAGCGGGAGATACGCAGTATTTT	CASSIGLAGDTQYF
TRBD2	TRBJ2-5	TRBV24-1	NA	TGTGCCACCAGTGATCCCGGGACTAGCGGGGGGGCCAAAGAGACCCAGTACTTC	CATSDPGTSGGAKETQYF
TRBD2	TRBJ2-3	TRBV28	NA	TGTGCCAGCAGTCTACTCCGGGGGACTAGAGGAGATACGCAGTATTTT	CASSLLRGTRGDTQYF
TRBD1	TRBJ1-6	TRBV5-4	NA	TGTGCCAGCAGCGTTGGACAGGGCCGCTCACCCCTCCACTTT	CASSVGQGRSPLHF
TRBD1	TRBJ1-5	TRBV19	NA	TGTGCCAGTAGCAGAGGGGGCCAGCCCCAGCATTTT	CASSRGGQPQHF
NA	TRBJ2-7	TRBV6-5	few	TGTGCCAGCAGTTACTCATCTCAGGGCGCTTACTACGAGCAGTACTTC	CASSYSSQGAYYEQYF
NA	TRBJ1-2	TRBV18	once	TGTGCCAGCTCACCACCGAGGGGAGGCTACACCTTC	CASSPPRGGYTF
NA	TRBJ2-7	TRBV6-6	NA	TGTGCCAGCACCACAGATCCGGGACCCGAGCAGTACTTC	CASTTDPGPEQYF
TRBD1	TRBJ1-5	TRBV18	NA	TGTGCCAGCTCATCACAGGGGGCGAGCAATCAGCCCCAGCATTTT	CASSSQGASNQPQHF
TRBD1	TRBJ2-6	TRBV7-7	NA	TGTGCTAGCAGCTTGGGACAGGGGGCTTCAGGGGCCAACGTCCTGACTTTC	CASSLGQGASGANVLTF
TRBD1	TRBJ1-3	TRBV3-1/TRBV3-2	NA	TGTGCCAGCAGCCAATTAACAGGGGCTGGAAACACCATATATTTT	CASSQLTGAGNTIYF
NA	TRBJ2-2	TRBV19	NA	TGTGCCAGTAGTACTGACAGCAACACCGGGGAGCTGTTTTTT	CASSTDSNTGELFF
TRBD2	TRBJ2-3	TRBV10-3	NA	TGTGCCATCAGTACTAGCGGGAGGGCAACAGATACGCAGTATTTT	CAISTSGRATDTQYF
NA	TRBJ1-1	TRBV6-5	NA	TGTGCCAGCAGCCTGACACAGGGAGGGGTAACTGAAGCTTTCTTT	CASSLTQGGVTEAFF
NA	TRBJ2-5	TRBV30	NA	TGTGCCTGGAGCAGAGCTTACCCTAGCAGCGAGACCCAGTACTTC	CAWSRAYPSSETQYF
TRBD1	TRBJ2-3	TRBV2	NA	TGTGCCAGCAGTGAGCAGGGGGTTAACACAGATACGCAGTATTTT	CASSEQGVNTDTQYF
NA	TRBJ1-1	TRBV6-5	NA	TGTGCCAGCAGTTACTCAGTTTCCCTTGAAGCTTTCTTT	CASSYSVSLEAFF
TRBD1	TRBJ2-1	TRBV10-1	NA	TGCGCCAGCAGTGCCGGGACAGGGCCTCGGAATGAGCAGTTCTTC	CASSAGTGPRNEQFF
TRBD1	TRBJ1-2	TRBV5-5	NA	TGTGCCAGCAGCCCCAGACAGGGTAACTATGGCTACACCTTC	CASSPRQGNYGYTF
NA	TRBJ2-2	TRBV3-1/TRBV3-2	NA	TGTGCCACGGATAGCGGGAACACCGGGGAGCTGTTTTTT	CATDSGNTGELFF
TRBD1	TRBJ1-4	TRBV19	NA	TGTGCCAGTAGTACTTTGGGACAGGGCGATGAAAAACTGTTTTTT	CASSTLGQGDEKLFF
NA	TRBJ2-2	TRBV2	few	TGTGCCAGCAGTGTGGAGCCTGGGGAGCTGTTTTTT	CASSVEPGELFF
TRBD1	TRBJ2-3	TRBV10-3	NA	TGTGCCATCAGTGAGTCACAGGGGTCGGGCACAGATACGCAGTATTTT	CAISESQGSGTDTQYF
TRBD1	TRBJ1-2	TRBV10-3	NA	TGTGCCATCAGGGGGGACAGAGGGGATAACTATGGCTACACCTTC	CAIRGDRGDNYGYTF